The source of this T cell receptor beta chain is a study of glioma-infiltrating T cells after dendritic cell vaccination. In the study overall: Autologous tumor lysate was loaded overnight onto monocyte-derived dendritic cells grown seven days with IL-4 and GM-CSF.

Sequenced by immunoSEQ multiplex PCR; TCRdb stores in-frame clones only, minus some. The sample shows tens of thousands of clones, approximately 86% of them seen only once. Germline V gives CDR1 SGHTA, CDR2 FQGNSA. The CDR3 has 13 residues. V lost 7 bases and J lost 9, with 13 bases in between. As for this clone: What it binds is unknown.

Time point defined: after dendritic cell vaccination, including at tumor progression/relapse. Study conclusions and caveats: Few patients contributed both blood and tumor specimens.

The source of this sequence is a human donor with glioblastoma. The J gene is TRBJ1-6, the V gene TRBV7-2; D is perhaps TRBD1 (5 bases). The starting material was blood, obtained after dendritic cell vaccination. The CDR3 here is CASTSRGASPLHF. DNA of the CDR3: TGTGCCAGCACCTCTCGCGGGGCTTCACCCCTCCACTTT.